One sample yielded the 9 T cell receptor beta chains listed below, sequenced in a study of blood T cell repertoires in COVID-19. TCRdb's copy holds only in-frame clones and misses some; the assay was immunoSEQ multiplex PCR. The sample consists of 200,000 to 300,000 clones, approximately 85% of them appearing once. Material for sequencing was PBMCs or T cells enriched from blood (not recorded which). The receptors stem from a woman in her forties or fifties who had recovered from COVID-19.

The genes are TRBV7-9 and TRBJ2-1; no definite D call. The V end lost 3 bases, the J end lost 4 bases, and 7 bases lay between the germline ends. Germline V gene sequence: CDR1 SEHNR, CDR2 FQNEAQ (reference sequence). This CDR3 has 13 residues. CDR3 sequence: CASSLTSYNEQFF. DNA for the CDR3: TGTGCCAGCAGCTTGACATCGTACAATGAGCAGTTCTTC. Filled out from reference TRBV7-9 and TRBJ2-1, the complete variable domain reads DTGVSQNPRHKITKRGQNVTFRCDPISEHNRLYWYRQTLGQGPEFLTYFQNEAQLEKSRLLSDRFSAERPKGSFSTLEIQRTEQGDSAMYLCASSLTSYNEQFFGPGTRLTVL.

CDR3 nucleotides: TGTGCCAGCAGTTACAGGGGTTCACCCCTCCACTTT. Amino acid sequence: CASSYRGSPLHF. V gene TRBV12-3 or TRBV12-4 combines with J gene TRBJ1-6; 7 bases line up with TRBD1. J lost 9 bases, V lost 4 bases, and 0 bases had no gene match. The CDR3 consists of 12 residues.

This clone was observed a few times. This chain uses TRBV6-5 with TRBJ1-3; 12 bases align to TRBD1. V was clipped by 0 bases and J by 4 bases; unmatched bases: 1. The germline CDR1 and CDR2 sequences are MNHEY and SVGAGI. The CDR3 extends over 16 amino acids. The CDR3 spells CASSYSGQGAGNTIYF. The CDR3 DNA is TGTGCCAGCAGTTACTCGGGACAGGGGGCAGGAAACACCATATATTTT.

This clone was counted only a few times. Germline and junction disagree at one end, which may indicate a read error. This rearrangement joins TRBV6-2 or TRBV6-3 to TRBJ1-1; 8 nucleotides line up with TRBD1. From germline, CDR1 is MNHEY and CDR2 SVGEGT. The CDR3 has 11 residues. The CDR3 reads CASSPDRGEWF. CDR3 nucleotide sequence: TGTGCCAGCAGCCCCGACAGGGGTGAATGGTTT.

This clone was detected only once. The chain couples TRBV13 to TRBJ1-2; a weak D match, TRBD1 (5 bases). Germline values: CDR1 PRHDT, CDR2 FYEKMQ (reference sequence). V was shortened by 4 bases and J by 6 bases, with 12 bases between the two germline ends. The CDR3 is made up of 13 amino acids. CDR3 DNA: TGTGCCAGCAGCTGGGGGGTAGCTCATGGCTACACCTTC. Its translation: CASSWGVAHGYTF.

This chain joins TRBV2 and TRBJ1-2; TRBD1 aligns across 7 bases. This CDR3 is built from 15 residues. J gave up 2 bases and V 5 bases, and 8 bases lay outside the gene matches. Germline CDR1 and CDR2: SNHLY and FYNNEI. CDR3 loop: CASSQQGSRNYGYTF. CDR3 nucleotides: TGTGCCAGCAGTCAACAGGGGTCGAGAAACTATGGCTACACCTTC. Looking up the rest from reference TRBV2 and TRBJ1-2 gives the full variable domain: EPEVTQTPSHQVTQMGQEVILRCVPISNHLYFYWYRQILGQKVEFLVSFYNNEISEKSEIFDDQFSVERPDGSNFTLKIRSTKLEDSAMYFCASSQQGSRNYGYTFGSGTRLTVV.

This rearrangement joins TRBV6-5 to TRBJ2-1; 11 bases match TRBD2. The trim removed 7 bases at V and 1 base at J, leaving 3 bases unmatched. This CDR3 has 15 residues. The germline gives CDR1 MNHEY, CDR2 SVGAGI. CDR3 sequence reads: CASKGTSGSYNEQFF. DNA of the CDR3: TGTGCCAGCAAGGGGACTAGCGGATCCTACAATGAGCAGTTCTTC.

The chain combines TRBV10-1 with TRBJ2-3; D may be TRBD2 (5 bases). Trimming removed 2 bases at V and 0 bases at J, with 6 bases between. The CDR3 is 14 residues long. Per the germline V gene, CDR1 is WNHNN and CDR2 is SYGVQD (reference sequence). The CDR3, as DNA: TGCGCCAGCAGTGAGGGGAGTAGCACAGATACGCAGTATTTT. Amino acids: CASSEGSSTDTQYF.

The CDR3 spells CASSPGQLYGYTF. The CDR3 nucleotides read TGTGCCAGCTCACCGGGACAGCTCTATGGCTACACCTTC. This chain joins TRBV18 and TRBJ1-2, with TRBD1 matching 7 bases. V dropped 3 bases and J dropped 4; count of bases not matched to a gene: 2. Germline V gives CDR1 KGHSH, CDR2 LQKENI. The CDR3 spans 13 residues.